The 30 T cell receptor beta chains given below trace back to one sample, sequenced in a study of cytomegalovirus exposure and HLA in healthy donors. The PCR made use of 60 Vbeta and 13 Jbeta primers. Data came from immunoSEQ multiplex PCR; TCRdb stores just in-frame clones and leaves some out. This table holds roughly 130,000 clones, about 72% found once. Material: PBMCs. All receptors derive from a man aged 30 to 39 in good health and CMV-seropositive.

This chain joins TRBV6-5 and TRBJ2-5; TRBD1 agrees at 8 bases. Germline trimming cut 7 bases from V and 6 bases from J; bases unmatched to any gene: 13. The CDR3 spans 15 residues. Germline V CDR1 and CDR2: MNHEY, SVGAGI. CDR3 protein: CASNAPGQGGKTQYF. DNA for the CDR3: TGTGCCAGCAACGCACCCGGACAGGGTGGGAAGACCCAGTACTTC.

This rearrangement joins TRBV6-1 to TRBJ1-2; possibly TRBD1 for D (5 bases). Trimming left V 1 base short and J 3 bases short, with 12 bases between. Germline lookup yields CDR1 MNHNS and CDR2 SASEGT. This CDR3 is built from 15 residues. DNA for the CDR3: TGTGCCAGCAGTGAAGGGACACCCCGGGACTATGGCTACACCTTC. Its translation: CASSEGTPRDYGYTF.

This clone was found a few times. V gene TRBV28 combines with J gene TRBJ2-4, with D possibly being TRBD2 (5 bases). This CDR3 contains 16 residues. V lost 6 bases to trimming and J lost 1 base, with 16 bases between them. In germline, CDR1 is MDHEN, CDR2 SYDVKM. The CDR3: CASSHWRPLAKNIQYF. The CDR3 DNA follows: TGTGCCAGCAGCCACTGGAGGCCCCTTGCCAAAAACATTCAGTACTTC.

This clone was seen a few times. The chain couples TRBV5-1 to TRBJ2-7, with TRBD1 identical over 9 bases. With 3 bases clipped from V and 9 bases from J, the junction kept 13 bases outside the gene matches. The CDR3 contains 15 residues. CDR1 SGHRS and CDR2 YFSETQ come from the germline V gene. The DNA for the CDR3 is TGCGCCAGCAGCTCCCCCGGGAGACAGGGGGGTCGGCAGTACTTC. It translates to CASSSPGRQGGRQYF.

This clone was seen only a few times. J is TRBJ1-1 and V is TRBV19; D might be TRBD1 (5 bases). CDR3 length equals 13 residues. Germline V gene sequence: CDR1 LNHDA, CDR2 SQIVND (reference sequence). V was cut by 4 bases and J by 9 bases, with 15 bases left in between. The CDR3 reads CASSTTGPLKAFF. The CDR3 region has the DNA TGTGCCAGTAGTACCACAGGTCCCCTAAAAGCTTTCTTT. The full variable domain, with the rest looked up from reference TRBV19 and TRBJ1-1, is DGGITQSPKYLFRKEGQNVTLSCEQNLNHDAMYWYRQDPGQGLRLIYYSQIVNDFQKGDIAEGYSVSREKKESFPLTVTSAQKNPTAFYLCASSTTGPLKAFFGQGTRLTVV.

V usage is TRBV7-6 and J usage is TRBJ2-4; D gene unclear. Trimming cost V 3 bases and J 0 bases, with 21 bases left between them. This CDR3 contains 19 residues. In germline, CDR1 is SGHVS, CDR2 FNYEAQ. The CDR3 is CASSFSPKRSSLAKNIQYF. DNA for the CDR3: TGTGCCAGCAGCTTTAGCCCGAAGCGTTCGAGCTTAGCCAAAAACATTCAGTACTTC. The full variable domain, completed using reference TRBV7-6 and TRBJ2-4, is GAGVSQSPRYKVTKRGQDVALRCDPISGHVSLYWYRQALGQGPEFLTYFNYEAQQDKSGLPNDRFSAERPEGSISTLTIQRTEQRDSAMYRCASSFSPKRSSLAKNIQYFGAGTRLSVL.

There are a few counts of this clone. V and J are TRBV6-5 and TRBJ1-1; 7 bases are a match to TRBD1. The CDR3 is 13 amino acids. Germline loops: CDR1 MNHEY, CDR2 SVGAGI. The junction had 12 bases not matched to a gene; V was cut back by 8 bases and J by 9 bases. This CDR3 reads CASSIPGDSQAFF. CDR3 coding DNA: TGTGCCAGCTCCATCCCTGGGGACAGTCAAGCTTTCTTT.

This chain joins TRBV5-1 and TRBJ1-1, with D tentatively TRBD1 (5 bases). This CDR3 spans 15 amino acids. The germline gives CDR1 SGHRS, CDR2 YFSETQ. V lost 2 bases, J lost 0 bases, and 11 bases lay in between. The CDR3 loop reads CASSFRGIVNTEAFF. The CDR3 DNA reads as TGCGCCAGCAGCTTTAGGGGTATAGTGAACACTGAAGCTTTCTTT.

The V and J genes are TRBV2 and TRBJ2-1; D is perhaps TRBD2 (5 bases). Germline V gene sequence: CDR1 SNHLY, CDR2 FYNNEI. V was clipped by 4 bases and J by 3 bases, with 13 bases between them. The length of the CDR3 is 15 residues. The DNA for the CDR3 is TGTGCCAGCAGTGGAGGCGGGCCCGACTACAATGAGCAGTTCTTC. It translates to CASSGGGPDYNEQFF.

CDR3 in amino acids: CASSGRTGENIQYF. Here the CDR3 DNA reads TGTGCCAGCAGTGGGAGGACAGGGGAAAACATTCAGTACTTC. The chain employs TRBV2 and TRBJ2-4, with 9 nucleotides matching TRBD1. This CDR3 region has 14 residues. Germline CDR1 and CDR2: SNHLY and FYNNEI. V shed 4 bases, J shed 5 bases, and the junction held 3 bases outside the gene matches.

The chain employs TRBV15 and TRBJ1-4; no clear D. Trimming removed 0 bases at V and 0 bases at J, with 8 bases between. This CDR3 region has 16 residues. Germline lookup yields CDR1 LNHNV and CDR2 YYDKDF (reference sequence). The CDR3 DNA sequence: TGTGCCACCAGCAGAGATCAGGCAGCAACTAATGAAAAACTGTTTTTT. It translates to CATSRDQAATNEKLFF. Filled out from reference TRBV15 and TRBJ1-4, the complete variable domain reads DAMVIQNPRYQVTQFGKPVTLSCSQTLNHNVMYWYQQKSSQAPKLLFHYYDKDFNNEADTPDNFQSRRPNTSFCFLDIRSPGLGDTAMYLCATSRDQAATNEKLFFGSGTQLSVL.

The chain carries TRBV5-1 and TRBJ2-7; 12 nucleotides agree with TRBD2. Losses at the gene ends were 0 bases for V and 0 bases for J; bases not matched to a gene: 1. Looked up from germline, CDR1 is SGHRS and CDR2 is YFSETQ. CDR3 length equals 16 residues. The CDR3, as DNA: TGCGCCAGCAGCTTGGCTAGCGGGAGGGCCTCCTACGAGCAGTACTTC. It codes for CASSLASGRASYEQYF.

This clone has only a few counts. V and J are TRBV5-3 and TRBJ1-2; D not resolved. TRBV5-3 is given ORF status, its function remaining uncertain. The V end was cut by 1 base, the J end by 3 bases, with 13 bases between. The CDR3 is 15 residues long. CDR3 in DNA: TGTGCCAGAAGCTTGTTCTTCGGGAAGGACTATGGCTACACCTTC. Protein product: CARSLFFGKDYGYTF.

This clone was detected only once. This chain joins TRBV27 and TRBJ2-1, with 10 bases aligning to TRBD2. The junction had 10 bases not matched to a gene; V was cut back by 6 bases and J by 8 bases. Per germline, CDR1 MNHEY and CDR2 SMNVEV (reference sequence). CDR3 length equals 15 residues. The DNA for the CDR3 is TGTGCCAGCAGCCAACTAGCGGGATCACTCGATGAGCAGTTCTTC. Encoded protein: CASSQLAGSLDEQFF.

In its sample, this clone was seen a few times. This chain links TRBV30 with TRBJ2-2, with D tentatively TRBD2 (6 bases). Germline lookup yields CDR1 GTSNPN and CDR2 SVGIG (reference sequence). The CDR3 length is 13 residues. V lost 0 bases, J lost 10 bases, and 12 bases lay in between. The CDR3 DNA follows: TGTGCCTGGAGTGTAGACGGGACTGCGGAGCTGTTTTTT. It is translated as CAWSVDGTAELFF.

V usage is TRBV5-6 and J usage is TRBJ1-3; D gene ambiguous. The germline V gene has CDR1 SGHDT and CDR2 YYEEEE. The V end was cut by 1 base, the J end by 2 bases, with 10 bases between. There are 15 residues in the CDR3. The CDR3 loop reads CASSLPRGTGNTIYF. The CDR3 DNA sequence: TGTGCCAGCAGCTTGCCTCGGGGAACTGGAAACACCATATATTTT.

CDR3 region: CATSRDLFNQPQHF. In DNA, the CDR3 is TGTGCCACCAGCAGAGATCTTTTCAATCAGCCCCAGCATTTT. The gene calls are TRBV15 and TRBJ1-5; D remains ambiguous. Germline V lookup: CDR1 LNHNV, CDR2 YYDKDF (reference sequence). With 0 bases removed from V and 3 bases from J, the gap between germline ends came to 6 bases. The CDR3 has 14 residues.

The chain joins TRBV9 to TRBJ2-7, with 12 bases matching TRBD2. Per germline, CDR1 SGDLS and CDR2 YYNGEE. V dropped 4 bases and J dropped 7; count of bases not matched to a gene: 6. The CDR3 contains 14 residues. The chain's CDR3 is CASSLGLAGWEQYF. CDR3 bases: TGTGCCAGCAGCCTCGGACTAGCGGGATGGGAGCAGTACTTC.

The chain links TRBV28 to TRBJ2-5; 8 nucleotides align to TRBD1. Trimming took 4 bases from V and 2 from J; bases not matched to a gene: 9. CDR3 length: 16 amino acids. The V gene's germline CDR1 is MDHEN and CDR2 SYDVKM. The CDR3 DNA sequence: TGTGCCAGCAGTTCGATGGACAGGGTGGGACAAGAGACCCAGTACTTC. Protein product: CASSSMDRVGQETQYF.

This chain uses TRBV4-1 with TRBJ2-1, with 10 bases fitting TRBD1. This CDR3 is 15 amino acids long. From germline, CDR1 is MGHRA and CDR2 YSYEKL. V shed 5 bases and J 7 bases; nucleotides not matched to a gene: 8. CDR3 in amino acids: CASSTIRTGGNEQFF. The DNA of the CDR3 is TGCGCCAGCAGCACGATACGGACAGGGGGAAATGAGCAGTTCTTC.

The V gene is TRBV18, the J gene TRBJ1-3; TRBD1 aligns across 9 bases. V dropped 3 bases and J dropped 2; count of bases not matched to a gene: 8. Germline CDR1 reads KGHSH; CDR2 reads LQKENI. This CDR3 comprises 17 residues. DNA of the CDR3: TGTGCCAGCTCACCTGGGACAGGGTTATCGGCTGGAAACACCATATATTTT. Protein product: CASSPGTGLSAGNTIYF.

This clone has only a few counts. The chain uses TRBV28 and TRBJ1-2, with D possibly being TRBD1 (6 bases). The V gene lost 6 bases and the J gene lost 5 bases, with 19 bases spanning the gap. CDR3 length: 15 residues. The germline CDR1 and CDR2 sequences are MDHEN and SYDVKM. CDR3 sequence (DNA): TGTGCCAGCAGGAAAGGGGGAACAGGGATGTATGGCTACACCTTC. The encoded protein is CASRKGGTGMYGYTF.

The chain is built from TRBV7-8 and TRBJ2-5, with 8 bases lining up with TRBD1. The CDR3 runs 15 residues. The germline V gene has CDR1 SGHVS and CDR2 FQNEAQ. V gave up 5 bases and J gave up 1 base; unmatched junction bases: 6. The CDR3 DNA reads TGTGCCAGCAGCCTAGGACAGGGACGCCAAGAGACCCAGTACTTC. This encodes CASSLGQGRQETQYF.

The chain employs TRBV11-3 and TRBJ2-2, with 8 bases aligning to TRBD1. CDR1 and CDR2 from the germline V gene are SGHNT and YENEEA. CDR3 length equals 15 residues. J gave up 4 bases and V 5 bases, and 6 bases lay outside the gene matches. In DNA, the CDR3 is TGTGCCAGCAGCCCAGGACAGGGATCCACCGGGGAGCTGTTTTTT. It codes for CASSPGQGSTGELFF.

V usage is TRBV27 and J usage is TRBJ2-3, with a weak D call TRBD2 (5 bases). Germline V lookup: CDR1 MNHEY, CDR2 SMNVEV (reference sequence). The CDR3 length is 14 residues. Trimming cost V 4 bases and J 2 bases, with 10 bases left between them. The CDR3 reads CASSYLANTDTQYF. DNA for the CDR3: TGTGCCAGCAGTTATTTAGCGAACACAGATACGCAGTATTTT.

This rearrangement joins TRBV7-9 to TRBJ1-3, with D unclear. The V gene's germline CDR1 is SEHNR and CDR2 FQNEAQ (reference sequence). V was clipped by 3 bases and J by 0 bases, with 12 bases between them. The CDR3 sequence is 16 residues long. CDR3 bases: TGTGCCAGCAGCTTCTTCTTTCCGTCCTCTGGAAACACCATATATTTT. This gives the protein CASSFFFPSSGNTIYF.

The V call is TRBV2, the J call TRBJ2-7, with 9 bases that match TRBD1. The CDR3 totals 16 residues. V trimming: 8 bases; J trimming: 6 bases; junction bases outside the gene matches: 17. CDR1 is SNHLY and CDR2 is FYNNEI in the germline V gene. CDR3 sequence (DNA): TGTGCCAGCCACAGTCCCCGCTACAGGGGGCCCATCGAGCAGTACTTC. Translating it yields CASHSPRYRGPIEQYF.

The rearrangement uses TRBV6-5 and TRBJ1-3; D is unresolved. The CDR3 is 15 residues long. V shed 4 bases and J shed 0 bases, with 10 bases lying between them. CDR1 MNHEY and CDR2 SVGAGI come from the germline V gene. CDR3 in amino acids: CASSWQPYSGNTIYF. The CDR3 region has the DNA TGTGCCAGCAGTTGGCAACCTTACTCTGGAAACACCATATATTTT.

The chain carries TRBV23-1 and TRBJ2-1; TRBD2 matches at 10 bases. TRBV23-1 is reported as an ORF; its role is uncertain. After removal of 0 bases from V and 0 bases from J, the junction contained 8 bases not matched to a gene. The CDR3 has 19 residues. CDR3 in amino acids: CASSQSEPSGRGSYNEQFF. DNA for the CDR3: TGCGCCAGCAGTCAATCGGAACCTAGCGGGAGAGGCTCCTACAATGAGCAGTTCTTC.

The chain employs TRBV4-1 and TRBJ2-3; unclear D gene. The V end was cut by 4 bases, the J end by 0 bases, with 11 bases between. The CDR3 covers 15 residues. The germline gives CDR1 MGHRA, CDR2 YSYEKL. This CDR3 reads CASSPFDSSTDTQYF. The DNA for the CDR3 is TGCGCCAGCAGCCCCTTTGACTCGAGCACAGATACGCAGTATTTT.